The T cell receptor beta chain described here comes from a study of memory CD4+ T cells and cytomegalovirus serostatus. Across the study: Of the healthy Belgian adults, 9 or 10 were CMV seropositive and 24 seronegative.

Single viable CD3+CD4+CD8-CD45RO+ cells were sorted as the memory CD4+ T cells. The CDR3 covers 14 residues. V shed 0 bases and J shed 8 bases, with 13 bases lying between them. Per the germline V gene, CDR1 is LGHNA and CDR2 is YSLEER. As concerns this clone: Its antigen is still unknown.

Study-wide results and limits: CD4+ memory repertoires contained about two fifths of the roughly 160 reported CMV TCRbeta sequences. Repertoires predicted CMV serostatus with median bootstrapped AUC of around 0.96. Suggested: most of the CMV-linked TCR signature lies in CD4+ memory cells.

The table came from immunoSEQ multiplex PCR; TCRdb's copy has only in-frame clones and leaves some out. The sample shows approximately 61,000 clones, around 80% of them seen only once. The sequence was collected from an adult in good health and CMV-seronegative. Some clones in this sample may be carry-over from other donors' samples. The sequenced sample was memory CD4+ T cells from blood. The chain uses TRBV4-3 and TRBJ1-2, with D perhaps TRBD1 (6 bases). CDR3 amino acids: CASSQEKGVWGYTF. As DNA, the CDR3 is TGCGCCAGCAGCCAAGAAAAGGGGGTATGGGGCTACACCTTC.